This TCR beta chain was profiled in a study of blood T cell repertoires in COVID-19 (TCRdb year 2020). About the full investigation: Samples covering the acute and convalescent phases of COVID-19 were provided by collaborators in the United States, Italy and Spain. The prospective study material was composed of cDNA or gDNA derived from T cells, B-cell-depleted T cells, or PBMCs. The dataset comprised deeply sampled blood TCRbeta repertoires from subjects exposed to, actively infected with, or recovered from COVID-19. The repertoires were made available in a free public database intended to serve as a resource for research on the immune response to SARS-CoV-2. The samples were drawn from two sources: the first 160 participants of the ongoing ImmuneRACE study, and fewer than 1,500 subjects contributed by 6 global collaborators. The sample metadata nearly always contained a de-identified subject ID, COVID-19 status, age in years and sex. Where available, HLA class I and class II types were taken from metadata supplied by the sample provider and were not determined by assay-based typing. General conclusions and limits of the study: How much clinical and demographic metadata was included differed by source and by participant, and the metadata was provided uncurated.

TCRbeta CDR3 regions were amplified from genomic DNA using the immunoSEQ Assay, a bias-controlled multiplex PCR. On the authors' methods: Nucleated cell counts per sample were estimated from amplification of reference gene primers within the assay. To quantify the absolute abundance of each unique TCRbeta CDR3 rearrangement, sequence reads were collapsed and filtered. For each sample, productive Simpson clonality was calculated as the square root of Simpson's diversity index over productive rearrangements. Drawn from immuneACCESS, this table holds only the in-frame rearrangements with V and J called that TCRdb kept. Clones are partly lost; checked studies trace under half to an unresolved V gene and leave the rest unexplained. From that table come the V and J calls and clone size; the DNA was used to work out D and trimming. Counted in this sample were 25,000 to 30,000 clones; less than 90% of them appeared once. The ten largest clones take up more than 9.5% of the sample.

About this clone itself: What this receptor recognizes is not known. No base quality values were provided; no much bigger clone lies one nucleotide off.

Each collaborating institution followed its own protocols to collect whole blood in K2EDTA tubes. Collaborator samples were shipped for TCRbeta analysis as frozen whole blood, isolated PBMCs, or DNA extracted from either sample type. V is shortened by 6 bases, J by 2 bases, and the region joining them spans 5 bases. The germline V gene yields KGHSH for CDR1 and LQKENI for CDR2. There are 12 amino acids in the CDR3, from cysteine to phenylalanine inclusive. Only the CDR3 part of the read is kept: 36 bases, read in frame from the first base. The source material was peripheral blood. The receptor chain draws on TRBV18 and TRBJ1-3; a confident D gene designation cannot be given. The TCR comes from a man older than 75 with active COVID-19. The CDR3 reads as follows: CASSSAGNTIYF. The nucleotide sequence reads as follows: TGTGCCAGCTCCTCGGCTGGAAACACCATATATTTT.